Detailed here is one T cell receptor (beta chain). Its antigen is unidentified. Individuals who donated were healthy Caucasians from Russia aged about 6 to 90. The germline gives CDR1 SEHNR, CDR2 FQNEAQ (reference sequence). Trimming removed 1 base from V and 3 bases from J, with 21 bases in between. The CDR3 is 18 residues long. This sample was taken from a study of blood T cells in healthy people across ages. Overall study results and limits: The recorded TCR beta diversity per million T cells decreased in a roughly linear manner with age. Estimates of diversity drawn from one million T cells were considered underestimates. Higher diversity and more naive CD4+ cells were features of long-lived donors, compared to aged donors.

Together with a sample-barcoded 5' primer, a J-beta primer mix was included in a second PCR lasting about 7 to 11 cycles. One entry per CDR3 protein results from TCRdb running MiXCR on the 5' RACE reads. The sample gives about 640,000 distinct CDR3 sequences, 58% of which show up once; 30% to 40% is in the top ten. The chain recombines TRBV7-9 with TRBJ1-2, with a tentative D call TRBD1 (6 bases). This TCR was sampled from a man in his sixties in good health. Specimen: blood. This chain's CDR3 is CASSLGWDTRISHYGYTF. The CDR3 DNA follows: TGTGCCAGCAGCTTAGGTTGGGACACCAGGATATCGCACTATGGCTACACCTTC.